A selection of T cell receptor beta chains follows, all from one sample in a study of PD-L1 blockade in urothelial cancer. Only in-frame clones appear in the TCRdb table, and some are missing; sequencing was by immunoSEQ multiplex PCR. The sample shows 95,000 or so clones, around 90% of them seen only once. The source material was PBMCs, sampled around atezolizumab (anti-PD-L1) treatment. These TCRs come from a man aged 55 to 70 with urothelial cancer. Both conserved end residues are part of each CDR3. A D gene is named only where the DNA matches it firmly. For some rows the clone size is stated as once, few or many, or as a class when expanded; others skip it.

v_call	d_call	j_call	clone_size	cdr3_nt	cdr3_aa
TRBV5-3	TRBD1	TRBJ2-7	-	TGTGCCAGAACTTGTCGGACAGGCTACTCCTACGAGCAGTACTTC	CARTCRTGYSYEQYF
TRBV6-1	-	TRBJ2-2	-	TGTGCCAGCAGTCCCCTGAGAGGATCCTCCGGGGAGCTGTTTTTT	CASSPLRGSSGELFF
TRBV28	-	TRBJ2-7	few	TGTGCCAGCGGGAGCGGCTCCTACGAGCAGTACTTC	CASGSGSYEQYF
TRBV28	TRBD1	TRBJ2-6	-	TGTGCCAGCAGTGAACAGGGGGCGCTTTCCGGGGCCAACGTCCTGACTTTC	CASSEQGALSGANVLTF
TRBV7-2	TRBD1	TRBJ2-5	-	TGTGCCAGCAGCTTAGGAGGACAGGGAGTGGAGACCCAGTACTTC	CASSLGGQGVETQYF
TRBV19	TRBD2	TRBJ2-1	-	TGTGCCAGTAGTATAGAGGGACTAGCGCAGAGTAGCTCCTACAATGAGCGGTTCTTC	CASSIEGLAQSSSYNERFF
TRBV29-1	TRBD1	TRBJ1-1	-	TGCAGCGCACGACAGGGTTTGGACACTGAAGCTTTCTTT	CSARQGLDTEAFF
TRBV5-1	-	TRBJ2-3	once	TGCGCCAGCAGCTTTCAGGGGCAAGTTGCAGATACGCAGTATTTT	CASSFQGQVADTQYF
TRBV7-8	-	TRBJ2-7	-	TGTGCCAGCAGCCCACAGGGAATCGAGCAGTACTTC	CASSPQGIEQYF
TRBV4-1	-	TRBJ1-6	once	TGCGCCAGCAGCCCCCAGGGCCCCATTAATTCACCCCTCCACTTT	CASSPQGPINSPLHF
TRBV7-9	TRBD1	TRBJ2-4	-	TGTGCCAGCAGCTCCGGGACAGGGGGCTATGGGAGAAACATTCAGTACTTC	CASSSGTGGYGRNIQYF
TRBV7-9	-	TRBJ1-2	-	TGTGCCAGCAGCTTAGGACAGGAGGGCTACACCTTC	CASSLGQEGYTF
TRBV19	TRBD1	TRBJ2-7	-	TGTGCCAGTACCCTGGGACAGGGGTACTACGAGCAGTACTTC	CASTLGQGYYEQYF
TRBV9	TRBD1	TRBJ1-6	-	TGTGCCAGCCGAATCGATCAGGGGGTCAATTCACCCCTCCACTTT	CASRIDQGVNSPLHF
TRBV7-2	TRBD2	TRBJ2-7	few	TGTGCCAGCAGCTTAAATGCGGGGGGGCCGGGTGAGCAGTACTTC	CASSLNAGGPGEQYF
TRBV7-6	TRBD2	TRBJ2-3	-	TGTGCCAGCAGCGTTAGCGGGAGTTTCACAGATACGCAGTATTTT	CASSVSGSFTDTQYF
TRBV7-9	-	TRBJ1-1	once	TGTGCCAGCAGCTTAGTGGCAGAGAACACTGAAGCTTTCTTT	CASSLVAENTEAFF
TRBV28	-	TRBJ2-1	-	TGTGCCAGCACCGATGGGGGGACCTCCTACAATGAGCAGTTCTTC	CASTDGGTSYNEQFF